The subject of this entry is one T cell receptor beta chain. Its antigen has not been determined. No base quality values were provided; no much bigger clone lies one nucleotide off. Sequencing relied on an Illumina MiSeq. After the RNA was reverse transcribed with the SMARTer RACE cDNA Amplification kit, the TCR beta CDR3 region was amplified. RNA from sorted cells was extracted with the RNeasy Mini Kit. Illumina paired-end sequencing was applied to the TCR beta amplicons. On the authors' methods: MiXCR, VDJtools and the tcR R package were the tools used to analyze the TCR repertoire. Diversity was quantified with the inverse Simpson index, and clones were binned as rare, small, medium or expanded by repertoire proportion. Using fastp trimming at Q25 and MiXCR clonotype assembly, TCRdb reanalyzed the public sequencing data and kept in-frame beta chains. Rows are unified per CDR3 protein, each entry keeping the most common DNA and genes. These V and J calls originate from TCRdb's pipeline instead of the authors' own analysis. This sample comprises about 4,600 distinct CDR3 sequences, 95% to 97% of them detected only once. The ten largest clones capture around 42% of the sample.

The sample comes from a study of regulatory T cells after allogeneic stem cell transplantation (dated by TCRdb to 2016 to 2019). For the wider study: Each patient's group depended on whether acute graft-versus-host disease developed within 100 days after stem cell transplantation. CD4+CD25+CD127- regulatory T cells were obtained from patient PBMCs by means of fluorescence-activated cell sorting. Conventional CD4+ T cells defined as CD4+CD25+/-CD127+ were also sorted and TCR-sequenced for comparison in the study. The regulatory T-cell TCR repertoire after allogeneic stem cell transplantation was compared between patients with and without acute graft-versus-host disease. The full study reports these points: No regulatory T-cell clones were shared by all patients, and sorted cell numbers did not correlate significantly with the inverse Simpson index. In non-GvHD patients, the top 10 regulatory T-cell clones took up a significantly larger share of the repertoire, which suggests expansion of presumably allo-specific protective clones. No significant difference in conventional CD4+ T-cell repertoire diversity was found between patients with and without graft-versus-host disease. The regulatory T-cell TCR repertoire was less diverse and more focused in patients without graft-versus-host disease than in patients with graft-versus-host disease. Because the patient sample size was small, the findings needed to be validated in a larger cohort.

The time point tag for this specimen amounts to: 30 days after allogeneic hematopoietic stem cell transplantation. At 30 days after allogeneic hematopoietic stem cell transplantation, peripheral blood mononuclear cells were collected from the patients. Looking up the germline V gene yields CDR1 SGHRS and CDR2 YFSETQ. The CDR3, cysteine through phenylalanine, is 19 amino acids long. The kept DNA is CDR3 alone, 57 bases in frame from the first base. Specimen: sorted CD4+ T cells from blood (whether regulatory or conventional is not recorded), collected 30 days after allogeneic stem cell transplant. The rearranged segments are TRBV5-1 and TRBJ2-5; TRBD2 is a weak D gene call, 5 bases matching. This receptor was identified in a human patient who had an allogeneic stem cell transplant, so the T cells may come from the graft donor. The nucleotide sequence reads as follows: TGCTACCGCAGCTTCTGTAGCCCAGGATGTGCGGGCCTGCAAGAGACCCAGTACTTC. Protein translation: CYRSFCSPGCAGLQETQYF.